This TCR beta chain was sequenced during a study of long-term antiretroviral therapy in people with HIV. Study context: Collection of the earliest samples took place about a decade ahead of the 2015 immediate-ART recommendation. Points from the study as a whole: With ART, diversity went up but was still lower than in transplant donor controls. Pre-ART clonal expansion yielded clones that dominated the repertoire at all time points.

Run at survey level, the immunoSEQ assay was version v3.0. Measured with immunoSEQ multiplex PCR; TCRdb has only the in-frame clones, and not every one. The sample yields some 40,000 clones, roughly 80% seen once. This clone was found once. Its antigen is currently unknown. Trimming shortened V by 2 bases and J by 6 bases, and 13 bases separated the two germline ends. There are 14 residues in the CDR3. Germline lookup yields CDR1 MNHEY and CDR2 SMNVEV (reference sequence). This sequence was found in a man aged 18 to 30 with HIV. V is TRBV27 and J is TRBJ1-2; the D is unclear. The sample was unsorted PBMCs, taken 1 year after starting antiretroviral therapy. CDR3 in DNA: TGTGCCAGCAGTTTAGGGGTCGGGGTTCATGGCTACACCTTC. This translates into CASSLGVGVHGYTF.